The 15 T cell receptor beta chains reported below all come from one sample, sequenced in a study of T cell changes during pregnancy in multiple sclerosis. Sequencing used immunoSEQ multiplex PCR; TCRdb keeps in-frame clones, though not all of them. Of around 30,000 clones in the sample, 89% are singletons; the top ten hold 6% to 8%. The sequencing used CD8+ T cells from peripheral blood mononuclear cells, collected in the second trimester of pregnancy. These receptors all stem from a female donor with multiple sclerosis, enrolled in a pregnancy study.

This chain links TRBV29-1 with TRBJ2-7; 11 bases map to TRBD1. Trimming cost V 6 bases and J 3 bases; bases outside gene matches: 1. The length of the CDR3 is 12 residues. Looked up from germline, CDR1 is SQVTM and CDR2 is ANQGSEA. This CDR3 is CSVGQGDYEQYF. CDR3 DNA sequence: TGCAGCGTGGGACAGGGGGACTACGAGCAGTACTTC.

The chain recombines TRBV13 with TRBJ1-1; 8 bases line up with TRBD1. V shed 4 bases, J shed 6 bases, and the junction held 16 bases outside the gene matches. The CDR3 contains 17 residues. Per germline, CDR1 PRHDT and CDR2 FYEKMQ (reference sequence). The CDR3 region is CASSSKKTGERYAEAFF. As DNA, the CDR3 is TGTGCCAGCAGCTCTAAAAAGACAGGGGAACGGTACGCTGAAGCTTTCTTT. Full variable domain (missing parts from reference TRBV13 and TRBJ1-1): AAGVIQSPRHLIKEKRETATLKCYPIPRHDTVYWYQQGPGQDPQFLISFYEKMQSDKGSIPDRFSAQQFSDYHSELNMSSLELGDSALYFCASSSKKTGERYAEAFFGQGTRLTVV.

The rearrangement uses TRBV27 and TRBJ2-1; TRBD2 might be the D (6 bases). From germline, CDR1 is MNHEY and CDR2 SMNVEV (reference sequence). Trimming shortened V by 5 bases and J by 10 bases, and 12 bases separated the two germline ends. This CDR3 spans 12 amino acids. The CDR3 DNA is TGTGCCAGCAGTCCCACGGAGGGAGAGCAGTTCTTC. Amino acids: CASSPTEGEQFF.

The chain has TRBV7-9 and TRBJ2-1, with 7 positions matching TRBD2. The CDR3 sequence is 19 residues long. The V segment lost 2 bases and the J segment 10 bases; nucleotides outside the gene matches: 23. Germline CDR1 SEHNR, CDR2 FQNEAQ (reference sequence). The CDR3 DNA reads as TGTGCCAGCAGCTTATTCGGGAGCTCCGGGGGGTTCGTTGCTAGGGAGCAGTTCTTC. Its protein is CASSLFGSSGGFVAREQFF.

J is TRBJ1-4 and V is TRBV2; 9 positions match TRBD1. CDR3 length equals 12 residues. Germline values: CDR1 SNHLY, CDR2 FYNNEI. Trimming took 7 bases from V and 15 from J; bases not matched to a gene: 9. In nucleotides, the CDR3 is TGTGCCAGCATGGGACAGGGAATTGGTATGTTTTTT. It translates to CASMGQGIGMFF. The full variable domain, rest sourced from reference TRBV2 and TRBJ1-4, is EPEVTQTPSHQVTQMGQEVILRCVPISNHLYFYWYRQILGQKVEFLVSFYNNEISEKSEIFDDQFSVERPDGSNFTLKIRSTKLEDSAMYFCASMGQGIGMFFGSGTQLSVL.

This chain joins TRBV19 and TRBJ2-1; 12 nucleotides agree with TRBD2. The V segment lost 3 bases and the J segment 12 bases; nucleotides outside the gene matches: 9. This CDR3 is built from 15 residues. Germline V lookup: CDR1 LNHDA, CDR2 SQIVND (reference sequence). The CDR3: CASSIGLAGGRGQFF. CDR3 nucleotide sequence: TGTGCCAGTAGTATTGGTCTAGCGGGAGGGCGGGGGCAGTTCTTC.

V gene TRBV19 combines with J gene TRBJ2-1; D gene uncertain. The CDR3 sequence is 15 residues long. The V gene's germline CDR1 is LNHDA and CDR2 SQIVND (reference sequence). V lost 0 bases and J 0 bases, leaving 6 bases between the germline ends. CDR3 in DNA: TGTGCCAGTAGTATAGACCTAAGCTCCTACAATGAGCAGTTCTTC. It codes for CASSIDLSSYNEQFF. The variable domain in full, completed from reference TRBV19 and TRBJ2-1, reads DGGITQSPKYLFRKEGQNVTLSCEQNLNHDAMYWYRQDPGQGLRLIYYSQIVNDFQKGDIAEGYSVSREKKESFPLTVTSAQKNPTAFYLCASSIDLSSYNEQFFGPGTRLTVL.

Here the CDR3 reads CASGLTDLAEAFF. Written as DNA, the CDR3 is TGTGCTAGTGGTTTGACAGATCTCGCTGAAGCTTTCTTT. The V and J genes are TRBV12-5 and TRBJ1-1, with D hard to call. Germline lookup yields CDR1 LGHNT and CDR2 FRNRAP. Trimming cost V 2 bases and J 6 bases, with 10 bases left between them. CDR3 size: 13 residues.

The rearrangement uses TRBV6-1 and TRBJ2-7; possibly TRBD1 for D (5 bases). V was shortened by 6 bases and J by 3 bases, with 18 bases between the two germline ends. The CDR3 spans 15 residues. Germline-derived CDR1 and CDR2 are MNHNS and SASEGT. As DNA, the CDR3 is TGTGCCAGCAGGATTAGCCCCGACAGTTTCTACGAGCAGTACTTC. It specifies CASRISPDSFYEQYF.

This rearrangement joins TRBV27 to TRBJ1-5; TRBD1 matches 7 bases. CDR3 length: 15 residues. The V and J ends lost 2 bases and 7 bases, in that order; junction bases with no gene match: 8. CDR1 is MNHEY and CDR2 is SMNVEV in the germline V gene (reference sequence). The CDR3 DNA is TGTGCCAGCAGTTTAATAGGGGGCTCGGAACAGCCCCAGCATTTT. Amino acid sequence: CASSLIGGSEQPQHF.

The V gene is TRBV6-5, the J gene TRBJ2-7; TRBD1 agrees at 10 bases. The CDR3 runs 15 residues. CDR1 is MNHEY and CDR2 is SVGAGI in the germline V gene. With 5 bases clipped from V and 3 bases from J, the junction kept 7 bases outside the gene matches. The DNA of the CDR3 is TGTGCCAGCAGTGTTGGGACAGGGGCCCACTACGAGCAGTACTTC. Protein product: CASSVGTGAHYEQYF.

This chain uses TRBV6-6 with TRBJ1-4; 8 bases match TRBD1. Trimming took 2 bases from V and 4 from J; bases not matched to a gene: 6. The CDR3 has 16 residues. Germline V lookup: CDR1 MNHNY, CDR2 SVGAGI (reference sequence). The CDR3 sequence is CASSYPVTGDNEKLFF. The DNA of the CDR3 is TGTGCCAGCAGTTACCCCGTGACAGGGGATAATGAAAAACTGTTTTTT.

The chain uses TRBV9 and TRBJ2-1; 8 nucleotides match TRBD2. Germline-derived CDR1 and CDR2 are SGDLS and YYNGEE. V gave up 3 bases and J gave up 6 bases; unmatched junction bases: 5. CDR3 size: 14 residues. CDR3: CASSDTSGTNEQFF. The CDR3 coding sequence is TGTGCCAGCAGCGACACTAGCGGAACCAATGAGCAGTTCTTC.

The chain carries TRBV27 and TRBJ2-1, with a possible D match to TRBD2 (6 bases). The CDR3 spans 15 residues. Trimming stripped 3 bases from V and 4 bases from J, with 13 bases between. Germline V CDR1 and CDR2: MNHEY, SMNVEV (reference sequence). The CDR3 region is CASSFGPSDYNEQFF. CDR3 sequence (DNA): TGTGCCAGCAGTTTTGGTCCTAGCGATTACAATGAGCAGTTCTTC.

The genes are TRBV27 and TRBJ2-5, with 8 bases matching TRBD2. The CDR3 runs to 14 residues. From germline, CDR1 is MNHEY and CDR2 SMNVEV (reference sequence). With V trimmed by 3 bases and J by 9 bases, 9 bases remained unmatched. Here the CDR3 DNA reads TGTGCCAGCAGTTTCACCCAGCGGGGGAACCCCCAGTACTTC. It is translated as CASSFTQRGNPQYF.